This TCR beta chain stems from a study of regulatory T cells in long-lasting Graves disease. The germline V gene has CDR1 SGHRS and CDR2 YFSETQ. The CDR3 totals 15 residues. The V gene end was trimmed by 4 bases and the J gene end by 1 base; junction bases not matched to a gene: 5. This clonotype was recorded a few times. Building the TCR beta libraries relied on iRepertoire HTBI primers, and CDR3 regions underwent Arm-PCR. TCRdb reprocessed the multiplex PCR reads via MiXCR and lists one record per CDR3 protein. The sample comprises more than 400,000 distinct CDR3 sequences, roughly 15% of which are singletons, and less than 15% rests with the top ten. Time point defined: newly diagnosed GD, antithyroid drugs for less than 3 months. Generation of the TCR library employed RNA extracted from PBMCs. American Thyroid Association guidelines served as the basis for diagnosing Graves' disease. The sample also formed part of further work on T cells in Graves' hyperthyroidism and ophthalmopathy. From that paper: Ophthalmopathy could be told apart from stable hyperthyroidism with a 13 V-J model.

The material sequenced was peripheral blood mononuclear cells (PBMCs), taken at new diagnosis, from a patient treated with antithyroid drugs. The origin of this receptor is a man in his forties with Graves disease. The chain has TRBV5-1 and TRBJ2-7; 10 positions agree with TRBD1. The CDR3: CASSGTGENSYEQYF. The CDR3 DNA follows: TGCGCCAGCAGCGGGACAGGGGAAAATTCCTACGAGCAGTACTTC.